This T cell receptor (beta chain) came from a study of shared clonotypes between healthy human individuals. Healthy and HIV-negative, the adult donors had no recent acute infections or vaccinations. Generated by immunoSEQ multiplex PCR, the TCRdb table keeps only in-frame clones and is missing some. The data show 550,000 to 700,000 clones, more than 70% seen once. The V and J ends lost 6 bases and 0 bases, in that order; junction bases with no gene match: 10. From germline, CDR1 is SEHNR and CDR2 FQNEAQ (reference sequence). CDR3 length: 16 residues. The genes are TRBV7-9 and TRBJ2-5, with 7 bases fitting TRBD2. The receptor was isolated from a woman younger than 45 in good health. Sample: memory CD4+ T cells sorted from blood. Subset indicated: CD45RA-negative fraction. The DNA for the CDR3 is TGTGCCAGCAGAGCGGCTAGCGGATCGTACCAAGAGACCCAGTACTTC. Its translation is CASRAASGSYQETQYF. The full variable domain, its missing parts supplied by reference TRBV7-9 and TRBJ2-5, is DTGVSQNPRHKITKRGQNVTFRCDPISEHNRLYWYRQTLGQGPEFLTYFQNEAQLEKSRLLSDRFSAERPKGSFSTLEIQRTEQGDSAMYLCASRAASGSYQETQYFGPGTRLLVL.